Listed below are T cell receptor beta chains from one sample, sequenced in a study of cytomegalovirus exposure and HLA in healthy donors. TCRdb's copy holds only in-frame clones and misses some; the assay was immunoSEQ multiplex PCR. Of approximately 90,000 clones in the sample, approximately 63% were seen once. The sample consisted of PBMCs. All receptors come from a woman in her 30s in good health and CMV-seronegative. CDR3s include the opening cysteine and the closing phenylalanine or tryptophan. The D gene is left open where the match is weak. Clone size is stated in some rows and not others, as once, few, many or a class when expanded.

v_call: TRBV7-6
clone_size: -
j_call: TRBJ2-1
d_call: -
cdr3_nt: TGTGCCAGCAGCTTAGATTTTGGAATTAGCGAGAAAGACAATGAGCAGTTCTTC
cdr3_aa: CASSLDFGISEKDNEQFF

v_call: TRBV2
clone_size: -
j_call: TRBJ2-5
d_call: TRBD2
cdr3_nt: TGTGCCAGCAGTACAGCGGGGGGACAAGAGACCCAGTACTTC
cdr3_aa: CASSTAGGQETQYF

v_call: TRBV6-4
clone_size: -
j_call: TRBJ2-4
d_call: TRBD2
cdr3_nt: TGTGCCAGCACCGCGGGAGGGCCTAAAACCAAAAACATTCAGTACTTC
cdr3_aa: CASTAGGPKTKNIQYF

v_call: TRBV7-8
clone_size: -
j_call: TRBJ2-7
d_call: -
cdr3_nt: TGTGCCAGCAGCTACGGACAGAGGTACGAGCAGTACTTC
cdr3_aa: CASSYGQRYEQYF

v_call: TRBV7-2
clone_size: -
j_call: TRBJ2-3
d_call: -
cdr3_nt: TGTGCCAGCAGCCCTACCAGGACCCAGCCATCCAGGGCGCAGTATTTT
cdr3_aa: CASSPTRTQPSRAQYF

v_call: TRBV6-1
clone_size: -
j_call: TRBJ1-6
d_call: -
cdr3_nt: TGTGCCAGCAGTGGGAGAGCCATCTATAATTCACCCCTCCACTTT
cdr3_aa: CASSGRAIYNSPLHF

v_call: TRBV19
clone_size: few
j_call: TRBJ1-1
d_call: -
cdr3_nt: TGTGCCAGTAGTCCCGGACAGAGGAACACTGAAGCTTTCTTT
cdr3_aa: CASSPGQRNTEAFF

v_call: TRBV7-4
clone_size: -
j_call: TRBJ2-1
d_call: TRBD2
cdr3_nt: TGTGCCAGCAGCTTAGTAGTGGTAGCGGGGGTCTACAATGAGCAGTTCTTC
cdr3_aa: CASSLVVVAGVYNEQFF

v_call: TRBV5-1
clone_size: -
j_call: TRBJ2-1
d_call: -
cdr3_nt: TGCGCCAGCAGCTTGGCCGGGGCGCGAGCGGGGCAGTTCTTC
cdr3_aa: CASSLAGARAGQFF

v_call: TRBV28
clone_size: -
j_call: TRBJ2-7
d_call: -
cdr3_nt: TGTGCCAGCAGTTTCATTATTGGAGGGAGAGGCGAGCAGTACTTC
cdr3_aa: CASSFIIGGRGEQYF

v_call: TRBV2
clone_size: few
j_call: TRBJ1-1
d_call: TRBD1
cdr3_nt: TGTGCCAGCAGCGACACAGGGGTTGAAGCTTTCTTT
cdr3_aa: CASSDTGVEAFF

v_call: TRBV10-1
clone_size: -
j_call: TRBJ2-2
d_call: -
cdr3_nt: TGCGCCAGCAGTGATGCCCAGGACTTCACCGGGGAGCTGTTTTTT
cdr3_aa: CASSDAQDFTGELFF

v_call: TRBV11-2
clone_size: -
j_call: TRBJ1-6
d_call: -
cdr3_nt: TGCGCCAGCAGCTTAGCGGGGTATAATTCACCCCTCCACTTT
cdr3_aa: CASSLAGYNSPLHF

v_call: TRBV28
clone_size: -
j_call: TRBJ2-2
d_call: TRBD2
cdr3_nt: TGTGCCAGCAGCCCCGGACTAGCGGGAGGGTTGTCGAACACCGGGGAGCTGTTTTTT
cdr3_aa: CASSPGLAGGLSNTGELFF

v_call: TRBV5-1
clone_size: -
j_call: TRBJ2-3
d_call: TRBD2
cdr3_nt: TGCGCCAGCAGCTTGGTTGGGCTAGCGGGGGAACTAAACACAGATACGCAGTATTTT
cdr3_aa: CASSLVGLAGELNTDTQYF

v_call: TRBV2
clone_size: -
j_call: TRBJ2-2
d_call: -
cdr3_nt: TGTGCCAGCAGGACCTGGCTAGGGGGATCGAACACCGGGGAGCTGTTTTTT
cdr3_aa: CASRTWLGGSNTGELFF

v_call: TRBV2
clone_size: -
j_call: TRBJ1-2
d_call: -
cdr3_nt: TGTGCCAGCAGAGAAACAGGGCCTGGCTACACCTTC
cdr3_aa: CASRETGPGYTF

v_call: TRBV29-1
clone_size: -
j_call: TRBJ1-2
d_call: TRBD1
cdr3_nt: TGCAGCGTTGGCGCCGGGACAGTTTATGGCTACACCTTC
cdr3_aa: CSVGAGTVYGYTF

v_call: TRBV19
clone_size: -
j_call: TRBJ1-1
d_call: -
cdr3_nt: TGTGCCAGTAGGGAATATAGTAGACAGCTGAACACTGAAGCTTTCTTT
cdr3_aa: CASREYSRQLNTEAFF

v_call: TRBV2
clone_size: few
j_call: TRBJ2-7
d_call: -
cdr3_nt: TGTGCCAGCAGTGTTAACCCAGGATACTCCTACGAGCAGTACTTC
cdr3_aa: CASSVNPGYSYEQYF

v_call: TRBV7-2
clone_size: -
j_call: TRBJ1-5
d_call: -
cdr3_nt: TGTGCCAGCAGCTTAGGACTGAATAATCAGCCCCAGCATTTT
cdr3_aa: CASSLGLNNQPQHF

v_call: TRBV19
clone_size: few
j_call: TRBJ2-7
d_call: -
cdr3_nt: TGTGCCAGTAGTATTAGGGCGGGACTGGTCTACGAGCAGTACTTC
cdr3_aa: CASSIRAGLVYEQYF

v_call: TRBV6-5
clone_size: few
j_call: TRBJ2-1
d_call: -
cdr3_nt: TGTGCCAGCAGTCTACTTTCTAGCTTCCACAATGAGCAGTTCTTC
cdr3_aa: CASSLLSSFHNEQFF

v_call: TRBV7-9
clone_size: -
j_call: TRBJ1-1
d_call: -
cdr3_nt: TGTGCCAGCAGAACCCAGGGAACCCATGAAGCTTTCTTT
cdr3_aa: CASRTQGTHEAFF

v_call: TRBV11-2
clone_size: -
j_call: TRBJ2-6
d_call: TRBD1
cdr3_nt: TGTGCCAGCAGCCTAAAGCCCGGGACAGGGGGCTCTGGGGCCAACGTCCTGACTTTC
cdr3_aa: CASSLKPGTGGSGANVLTF

v_call: TRBV19
clone_size: -
j_call: TRBJ1-1
d_call: -
cdr3_nt: TGTGCCAGTAGTACCCTCAGTGGCACTGAAGCTTTCTTT
cdr3_aa: CASSTLSGTEAFF

v_call: TRBV4-3
clone_size: few
j_call: TRBJ2-2
d_call: TRBD1
cdr3_nt: TGCGCCAGCAGCCAAGGGGACAGGTACACCGGGGAGCTGTTTTTT
cdr3_aa: CASSQGDRYTGELFF

v_call: TRBV18
clone_size: -
j_call: TRBJ1-4
d_call: -
cdr3_nt: TGTGCCAGCTCACCTAGTGGTACAACTAATGAAAAACTGTTTTTT
cdr3_aa: CASSPSGTTNEKLFF

v_call: TRBV7-9
clone_size: -
j_call: TRBJ1-1
d_call: -
cdr3_nt: TGTGCCAGCAGCTATACTCGGGACACTGAAGCTTTCTTT
cdr3_aa: CASSYTRDTEAFF

v_call: TRBV29-1
clone_size: -
j_call: TRBJ2-2
d_call: -
cdr3_nt: TGCAGCTGTGAGCGGAGAGGAACCGGGGAGCTGTTTTTT
cdr3_aa: CSCERRGTGELFF

v_call: TRBV28
clone_size: -
j_call: TRBJ1-1
d_call: -
cdr3_nt: TGTGCCAGCAGTGCGGGGTCCACTGAAGCTTTCTTT
cdr3_aa: CASSAGSTEAFF

v_call: TRBV5-6
clone_size: -
j_call: TRBJ1-4
d_call: TRBD1
cdr3_nt: TGTGCCAGCAGCTTGACAGGGGCTGGGACTAATGAAAAACTGTTTTTT
cdr3_aa: CASSLTGAGTNEKLFF

v_call: TRBV10-3
clone_size: -
j_call: TRBJ1-5
d_call: TRBD1
cdr3_nt: TGTGCCATCAGGGAAGGACAGGGACCTAATCAGCCCCAGCATTTT
cdr3_aa: CAIREGQGPNQPQHF

v_call: TRBV27
clone_size: -
j_call: TRBJ2-3
d_call: -
cdr3_nt: TGTGCCAGCAGTTTAAGACTTACCGATACGCAGTATTTT
cdr3_aa: CASSLRLTDTQYF

v_call: TRBV12-5
clone_size: once
j_call: TRBJ2-7
d_call: TRBD1
cdr3_nt: TGTGCTAGTGGTTTAAGGGGACAGGGGGGTTACGAGCAGTACTTC
cdr3_aa: CASGLRGQGGYEQYF

v_call: TRBV9
clone_size: -
j_call: TRBJ2-5
d_call: -
cdr3_nt: TGTGCCAGCAGCGTAGGGGGCAGGAGCCAAGAGACCCAGTACTTC
cdr3_aa: CASSVGGRSQETQYF

v_call: TRBV11-2
clone_size: -
j_call: TRBJ2-5
d_call: TRBD2
cdr3_nt: TGTGCCAGCAGCCAGGGACTAGCAGAACAAGAGACCCAGTACTTC
cdr3_aa: CASSQGLAEQETQYF

v_call: TRBV28
clone_size: few
j_call: TRBJ2-5
d_call: -
cdr3_nt: TGTGCCAGCAGTTTAGCCCAGGGGGGCGAGACCCAGTACTTC
cdr3_aa: CASSLAQGGETQYF

v_call: TRBV7-9
clone_size: few
j_call: TRBJ2-3
d_call: TRBD2
cdr3_nt: TGTGCCAGCAGCCCCCGGACTAGCGGTCTCACAGATACGCAGTATTTT
cdr3_aa: CASSPRTSGLTDTQYF

v_call: TRBV2
clone_size: -
j_call: TRBJ1-1
d_call: -
cdr3_nt: TGTGCCAGCAGTGAACAGCGGGTCACTGAAGCTTTCTTT
cdr3_aa: CASSEQRVTEAFF

v_call: TRBV9
clone_size: -
j_call: TRBJ2-1
d_call: TRBD1
cdr3_nt: TGTGCCAGCAGCCCAGGACAGGGGGTTACCTACAATGAGCAGTTCTTC
cdr3_aa: CASSPGQGVTYNEQFF